Sequencing of this T cell receptor (beta chain) was carried out in a study of Graves' ophthalmopathy and Graves' hyperthyroidism. Overall study context: Stable hyperthyroidism denotes an absence of ophthalmopathy throughout 18 months of follow-up.

Hyperthyroidism patients were newly diagnosed, ill under 2 months, and aged 18 to 65 years. Certain patients, namely those with other autoimmune diseases, uncontrolled infections, pregnancy or lactation, were excluded. Whole-study results and caveats: With just under 71% sensitivity and approximately 72% specificity, the model predicted ophthalmopathy progression.

The authors amplified TCR beta CDR3 regions from RNA transcripts. An initial RT-PCR round employing HTBI primers preceded a second-round multiplex PCR. Using its own MiXCR run on the multiplex PCR reads, TCRdb lists one record per CDR3 protein. The sample carries around 1,200,000 distinct CDR3 sequences, 35% to 40% recorded once. Looked up from germline, CDR1 is LNHDA and CDR2 is SQIVND (reference sequence). Germline trimming cut 4 bases from V and 7 bases from J; bases unmatched to any gene: 7. CDR3 length: 16 amino acids. Points on this clonotype: Its antigen is as yet unknown.

The rearrangement joins TRBV19 to TRBJ2-6, with 10 bases fitting TRBD2. The receptor was derived from an adult man with Graves' hyperthyroidism. The specimen sequenced was peripheral blood or thyroid tissue (not recorded which). In nucleotides, the CDR3 is TGTGCCAGTAGTAAAAGTTGGACTAGCGGAGCCAACGTCCTGACTTTC. It yields the protein CASSKSWTSGANVLTF.